These 30 T cell receptor beta chains originate from one sample sequenced in a study of human T cells and chemical hapten exposure (dated by TCRdb to the early 2020s). The method was RACE. For sequencing, a NextSeq 500 was employed. TCRdb reran the public reads through fastp at Q25 and MiXCR, keeping productive beta chains. When rows share a CDR3 protein, they turn into one entry using the most common DNA and genes. The sample table contains approximately 400,000 distinct CDR3 sequences; only one count was recorded for roughly 4.6% of them. The ten largest make up roughly 2.6% of the sample. The sample's time point, from its label and the paper: pre-sensitization, week 0. The label giving this sample's treatment or condition can be read as: therapeutic diphenylcyclopropenone sensitization with weekly scalp DPC. Material: whole blood, obtained in connection with sensitization to the hapten diphenylcyclopropenone (DPC). The receptors stem from a woman aged 50 to 60 with alopecia areata. Some clones in this sample may be carry-over from other donors' samples.

The chain combines TRBV27 with TRBJ1-5; no definite D call. The CDR3 extends over 14 amino acids. The germline V gene has CDR1 MNHEY and CDR2 SMNVEV (reference sequence). Trimming left V 3 bases short and J 6 bases short, with 12 bases between. In DNA, the CDR3 is TGTGCCAGCAGTTTCGACGGCGTTATTCAGCCCCAGCATTTT. It specifies CASSFDGVIQPQHF.

This clonotype was counted only a few times. The chain uses TRBV9 and TRBJ1-6, with TRBD1 identical over 7 bases. CDR3 size: 16 residues. V dropped 1 base and J dropped 9; count of bases not matched to a gene: 10. The V gene's germline CDR1 is SGDLS and CDR2 YYNGEE. For the CDR3, the DNA is TGTGCCAGCAGCGTAAGTAGGGGGCCGGCCGGTTCACCCCTCCACTTT. Translation: CASSVSRGPAGSPLHF.

This clonotype has ten or more counts. The V gene is TRBV27, the J gene TRBJ2-7; 8 positions match TRBD1. V lost 4 bases to trimming and J lost 3 bases; unmatched junction nucleotides: 2. The CDR3 consists of 13 residues. CDR1 MNHEY and CDR2 SMNVEV come from the germline V gene (reference sequence). CDR3 region: CASSYTGGYEQYF. CDR3 bases: TGTGCCAGCAGTTATACAGGGGGCTACGAGCAGTACTTC.

This clonotype came up many times. V gene TRBV5-1 combines with J gene TRBJ1-5; a weak D match, TRBD1 (6 bases). The CDR3 sequence is 16 residues long. Germline lookup yields CDR1 SGHRS and CDR2 YFSETQ. V shed 4 bases and J shed 4 bases, with 18 bases lying between them. The CDR3 sequence: CASSAGVLESNQPQHF. CDR3 coding DNA: TGCGCCAGCAGCGCAGGGGTCCTGGAAAGTAATCAGCCCCAGCATTTT.

This clonotype was counted between two and nine times. This chain connects TRBV6-5 to TRBJ2-3; the match to TRBD2 covers 11 bases. The germline V gene has CDR1 MNHEY and CDR2 SVGAGI. Unmatched junction bases numbered 13, after V lost 10 bases and J lost 4 bases. There are 16 residues in the CDR3. CDR3 in DNA: TGTGCCACCCGGCCCTTAGCGGGAGGGAGGGCAGATACGCAGTATTTT. Encoded protein: CATRPLAGGRADTQYF.

This clonotype occurred a few times. The chain has TRBV5-1 and TRBJ2-1; 9 bases fit TRBD1. Germline trimming cut 4 bases from V and 14 bases from J; bases unmatched to any gene: 7. CDR1 is SGHRS, CDR2 YFSETQ, per germline. This CDR3 has 12 residues. CDR3 amino acids: CASSLGQGREFF. The CDR3 DNA sequence: TGCGCCAGCAGCCTGGGACAGGGCCGAGAGTTCTTC.

The chain is built from TRBV7-9 and TRBJ1-1; the match to TRBD1 covers 9 bases. The germline CDR1 and CDR2 sequences are SEHNR and FQNEAQ (reference sequence). The CDR3 is made up of 15 amino acids. J lost 4 bases, V lost 5 bases, and 8 bases had no gene match. CDR3 loop: CASSRVQGAPTEAFF. In DNA, the CDR3 is TGTGCCAGCAGCCGCGTACAGGGGGCGCCCACTGAAGCTTTCTTT.

This clonotype was observed at least ten times. This chain uses TRBV7-8 with TRBJ1-5; D is unclear. The CDR3 length is 14 residues. The germline gives CDR1 SGHVS, CDR2 FQNEAQ. Trimming left V 5 bases short and J 8 bases short, with 16 bases between. The CDR3 spells CASSVLPQQEPQHF. The CDR3 DNA reads TGTGCCAGCAGCGTTCTCCCTCAGCAGGAGCCCCAGCATTTT.

This chain uses TRBV3-1 with TRBJ1-1; D is unresolved. CDR1 is LGHDT and CDR2 is YNNKEL in the germline V gene (reference sequence). The CDR3 has 17 amino acids. The V and J ends lost 2 bases and 0 bases respectively, with 16 bases between them. CDR3 region: CASSQTISSPMNTEAFF. For the CDR3, the DNA is TGTGCCAGCAGCCAAACGATATCCTCTCCCATGAACACTGAAGCTTTCTTT.

Many counts were recorded for this clonotype. The chain recombines TRBV28 with TRBJ2-1; TRBD1 is a possible D gene (6 bases). The germline gives CDR1 MDHEN, CDR2 SYDVKM. The CDR3 has 13 amino acids. With 2 bases removed from V and 7 bases from J, the gap between germline ends came to 9 bases. In DNA, the CDR3 is TGTGCCAGCAGTTTAATCAGGGGAAATGAGCAGTTCTTC. Its protein product is CASSLIRGNEQFF.

This chain joins TRBV11-2 and TRBJ2-5, with a possible D match to TRBD1 (5 bases). The ends were cut back, 0 bases at V and 2 bases at J, with 7 bases in the middle. From germline, CDR1 is SGHAT and CDR2 FQNNGV. This CDR3 is built from 14 residues. CDR3 bases: TGTGCCAGCAGCTTAGAGGACATGCAAGAGACCCAGTACTTC. Encoded protein: CASSLEDMQETQYF.

The J gene is TRBJ2-2, the V gene TRBV10-3, with a tentative D call TRBD2 (8 bases). Germline values: CDR1 ENHRY, CDR2 SYGVKD. This CDR3 contains 19 residues. Trimming stripped 7 bases from V and 0 bases from J, with 24 bases between. The CDR3 coding sequence is TGTGCCATCACGGGAGGGGACAGACTAAGTACCCCGAACACCGGGGAGCTGTTTTTT. It specifies CAITGGDRLSTPNTGELFF.

This clonotype was seen ten or more times. The chain's CDR3 is CASSSGKTEAFF. The DNA of the CDR3 is TGCGCCAGCAGTTCTGGGAAGACTGAAGCTTTCTTT. V gene TRBV10-1 combines with J gene TRBJ1-1; D remains unclear. Trimming removed 5 bases from V and 5 bases from J, with 9 bases in between. The length of the CDR3 is 12 residues. Germline CDR1 is WNHNN and CDR2 is SYGVQD (reference sequence).

The V call is TRBV5-6, the J call TRBJ2-3; 11 bases line up with TRBD1. This CDR3 region has 16 residues. Germline trimming cut 3 bases from V and 2 bases from J; bases unmatched to any gene: 5. Germline loops: CDR1 SGHDT, CDR2 YYEEEE. The CDR3 sequence: CASSSDRGLFTDTQYF. CDR3 DNA sequence: TGTGCCAGCAGCTCGGACAGGGGGCTTTTCACAGATACGCAGTATTTT.

The chain recombines TRBV3-1 with TRBJ1-2, with unresolved D. CDR1 LGHDT and CDR2 YNNKEL come from the germline V gene (reference sequence). CDR3 length: 12 amino acids. Trimming cost V 3 bases and J 5 bases, with 7 bases left between them. The CDR3 DNA reads TGTGCCAGCAGCCAGGATTATTATGGCTACACCTTC. This encodes CASSQDYYGYTF.

Ten or more counts support this clonotype. The chain employs TRBV9 and TRBJ2-2; D unclear. Trimming removed 3 bases from V and 6 bases from J, with 12 bases in between. Germline V CDR1 and CDR2: SGDLS, YYNGEE. This CDR3 region has 14 residues. The CDR3 bases are TGTGCCAGCAGCGCCTTATTAAAGGCCGGGGAGCTGTTTTTT. It is translated as CASSALLKAGELFF.

This clonotype has at least ten counts. This chain uses TRBV7-8 with TRBJ2-7; D not certain. The CDR3 length is 15 residues. V shed 5 bases and J shed 12 bases, with 26 bases lying between them. In germline, CDR1 is SGHVS, CDR2 FQNEAQ. As DNA, the CDR3 is TGTGCCAGCAGCCGAGAGAGGCTAGTCGGTGCGGTGATGTACTTC. This codes for CASSRERLVGAVMYF.

This clonotype was detected only a few times. The chain uses TRBV20-1 and TRBJ1-1, with D perhaps matching TRBD1 (6 bases). Germline CDR1 reads DFQATT; CDR2 reads SNEGSKA (reference sequence). The CDR3 totals 17 residues. The V end was cut by 0 bases, the J end by 1 base, with 18 bases between. The CDR3 DNA reads as TGCAGTGCTAGAGAGGGAGAACAGGGACATTGGAACACTGAAGCTTTCTTT. Its protein is CSAREGEQGHWNTEAFF.

This clonotype was recorded at least ten times. The CDR3 DNA reads TGTGCCATCAGTGCGGGAGGGGTGGTGCAGCCCCAGCATTTT. As protein: CAISAGGVVQPQHF. The rearrangement links TRBV10-3 to TRBJ1-5, with D possibly matching TRBD1 (5 bases). V lost 4 bases, J lost 7 bases, and 14 bases lay in between. Germline lookup yields CDR1 ENHRY and CDR2 SYGVKD. This CDR3 comprises 14 residues.

The rearrangement joins TRBV29-1 to TRBJ1-2; D is unresolved. The CDR3 totals 12 residues. Germline assignment: CDR1 SQVTM and CDR2 ANQGSEA. V was clipped by 4 bases and J by 1 base, with 7 bases between them. CDR3 in amino acids: CSVGGFNYGYTF. Here the CDR3 DNA reads TGCAGCGTTGGAGGATTTAACTATGGCTACACCTTC.

This clonotype was recorded many times. The V gene is TRBV12-3 or TRBV12-4, the J gene TRBJ1-1; D uncertain. The CDR3 sequence is 11 residues long. V lost 8 bases, J lost 11 bases, and 15 bases lay in between. The CDR3 loop is CASSAGLQAFF. CDR3 DNA: TGTGCCAGCTCCGCAGGTCTACAGGCTTTCTTT.

This clonotype was observed a few times. The V gene is TRBV5-1, the J gene TRBJ2-3; TRBD1 agrees at 7 bases. Germline CDR1 SGHRS, CDR2 YFSETQ. This CDR3 region has 15 residues. The V segment lost 4 bases and the J segment 5 bases; nucleotides outside the gene matches: 10. The chain's CDR3 is CASSTGQFRGDTQYF. The CDR3 DNA is TGCGCCAGCAGCACGGGACAGTTCCGTGGAGATACGCAGTATTTT.

This clonotype has just a few counts. The rearrangement joins TRBV10-2 to TRBJ2-1, with TRBD2 identical over 15 bases. There are 18 residues in the CDR3. After removal of 3 bases from V and 7 bases from J, the junction contained 10 bases not matched to a gene. Germline V gene data show CDR1 as WSHSY and CDR2 as SAAADI. The CDR3 DNA reads as TGCGCCAGCAGTGAAAGGGGACTAGCGGGAGGCTCACTAAATGAGCAGTTCTTC. This codes for CASSERGLAGGSLNEQFF.

This clonotype has a handful of counts. This chain connects TRBV6-2 or TRBV6-3 to TRBJ1-5, with 7 bases aligning to TRBD1. Germline V gene sequence: CDR1 MNHEY, CDR2 SVGEGT. This CDR3 is built from 15 residues. The junction had 7 bases not matched to a gene; V was cut back by 6 bases and J by 2 bases. CDR3 coding DNA: TGTGCCAGCAGATCGACAGGGATGGGCAATCAGCCCCAGCATTTT. Its protein product is CASRSTGMGNQPQHF.

This clonotype was counted at least ten times. The chain couples TRBV11-2 to TRBJ2-2, with unresolved D. Germline V gene lookup returns CDR1 SGHAT and CDR2 FQNNGV. The V gene lost 5 bases and the J gene lost 6 bases, with 10 bases spanning the gap. The CDR3 spans 13 residues. The CDR3 nucleotides read TGTGCCAGCAGCCCGAATAACGCCGGGGAGCTGTTTTTT. Amino acids: CASSPNNAGELFF.

This clonotype was recorded a few times. The chain links TRBV27 to TRBJ1-4, with D uncertain. Germline V gives CDR1 MNHEY, CDR2 SMNVEV (reference sequence). Trimming left V 1 base short and J 8 bases short, with 8 bases between. This CDR3 contains 13 residues. CDR3 in amino acids: CASSLFYLEKLFF. The CDR3 bases are TGTGCCAGCAGTTTATTCTACTTGGAAAAACTGTTTTTT.

This clonotype has at least ten counts. V and J are TRBV7-9 and TRBJ2-1; 12 nucleotides agree with TRBD2. CDR3 length: 15 amino acids. Per germline, CDR1 SEHNR and CDR2 FQNEAQ (reference sequence). With 0 bases clipped from V and 9 bases from J, the junction kept 3 bases outside the gene matches. The DNA of the CDR3 is TGTGCCAGCAGCTTAGCGGGACTAGCGGGCGCTGAGCAGTTCTTC. Translated, it gives CASSLAGLAGAEQFF.

This clonotype was seen at least ten times. CDR3 bases: TGTGCCAGCCTACTCTTCGGGGGGCCAAAGGACACCGGGGAGCTGTTTTTT. It translates to CASLLFGGPKDTGELFF. This chain uses TRBV12-3 or TRBV12-4 with TRBJ2-2, with D possibly being TRBD2 (7 bases). This CDR3 spans 17 amino acids. Trimming stripped 8 bases from V and 3 bases from J, with 22 bases between.

This clonotype was detected ten times or more. The chain recombines TRBV9 with TRBJ2-4, with 8 positions matching TRBD1. V gave up 3 bases and J gave up 1 base; unmatched junction bases: 12. Germline values: CDR1 SGDLS, CDR2 YYNGEE. CDR3 size: 18 residues. CDR3 sequence reads: CASSGTGYEGAAKNIQYF. In DNA, the CDR3 is TGTGCCAGCAGCGGGACAGGGTACGAAGGCGCGGCCAAAAACATTCAGTACTTC.

This clonotype was picked up many times. This chain joins TRBV27 and TRBJ2-5, with 7 nucleotides matching TRBD1. V dropped 6 bases and J dropped 2; count of bases not matched to a gene: 6. Looked up from germline, CDR1 is MNHEY and CDR2 is SMNVEV (reference sequence). The CDR3 is 14 amino acids. CDR3 loop: CASSNGQEQETQYF. The CDR3 region has the DNA TGTGCCAGCAGCAATGGACAGGAACAAGAGACCCAGTACTTC.